The entry that follows covers one T cell receptor beta chain sequence. What it binds is unknown. A read error may produce the germline difference seen at one junction end. Other DNA sequences within the sample encode an identical CDR3. Germline V gene data show CDR1 as SGHTA and CDR2 as FQGTGA. CDR3 length: 14 amino acids. The table came from immunoSEQ multiplex PCR; TCRdb's copy has only in-frame clones and leaves some out. The profile shows tens of thousands of clones, roughly 93% of them singletons. The data derive from a study of Tregs in tolerant kidney transplant recipients. General study findings and limits: Changing PCR primers prevented nucleotide comparison between some patients' samples.

Related graft donors supplied nonmyeloablative bone marrow transplants, and mixed chimerism was transient. The origin of this receptor is a human patient who received a combined kidney and bone marrow transplant. A share of the T cells may be of graft donor origin. This specimen consisted of CD4+ T cells from blood (PBMCs), obtained 12 months after the transplant. J is TRBJ1-6 and V is TRBV7-3; 8 nucleotides agree with TRBD1. The CDR3 region has the DNA TGTGCCAGCAGCTTAGCAGGGGGCTATTCCCCCCTCCACTTT. Protein sequence: CASSLAGGYSPLHF.